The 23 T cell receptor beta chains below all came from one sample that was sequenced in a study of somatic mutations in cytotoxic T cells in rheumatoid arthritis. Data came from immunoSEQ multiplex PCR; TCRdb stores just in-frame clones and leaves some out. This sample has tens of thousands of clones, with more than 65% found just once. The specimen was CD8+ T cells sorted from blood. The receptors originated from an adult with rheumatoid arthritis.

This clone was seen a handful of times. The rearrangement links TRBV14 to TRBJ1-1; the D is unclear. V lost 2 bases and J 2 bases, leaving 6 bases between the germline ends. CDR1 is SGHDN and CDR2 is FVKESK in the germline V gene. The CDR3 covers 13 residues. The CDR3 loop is CASSQHLNTEAFF. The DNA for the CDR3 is TGTGCCAGCAGCCAACACCTAAACACTGAAGCTTTCTTT.

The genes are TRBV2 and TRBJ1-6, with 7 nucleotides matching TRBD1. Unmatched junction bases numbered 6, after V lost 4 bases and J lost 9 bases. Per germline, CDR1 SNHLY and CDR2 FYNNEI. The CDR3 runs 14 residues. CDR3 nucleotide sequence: TGTGCCAGCAGTGTCGAGGGGGCCGGTTCACCCCTCCACTTT. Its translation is CASSVEGAGSPLHF.

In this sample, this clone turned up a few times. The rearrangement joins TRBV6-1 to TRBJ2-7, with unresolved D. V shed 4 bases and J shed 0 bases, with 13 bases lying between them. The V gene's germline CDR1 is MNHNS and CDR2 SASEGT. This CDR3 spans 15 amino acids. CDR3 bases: TGTGCCAGCAGTGTCCTCAGGTTGCACTCCTACGAGCAGTACTTC. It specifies CASSVLRLHSYEQYF.

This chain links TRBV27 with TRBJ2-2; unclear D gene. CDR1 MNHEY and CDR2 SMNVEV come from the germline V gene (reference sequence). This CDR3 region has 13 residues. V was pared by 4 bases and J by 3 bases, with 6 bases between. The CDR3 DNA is TGTGCCAGCAGTTATAAATACACCGGGGAGCTGTTTTTT. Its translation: CASSYKYTGELFF.

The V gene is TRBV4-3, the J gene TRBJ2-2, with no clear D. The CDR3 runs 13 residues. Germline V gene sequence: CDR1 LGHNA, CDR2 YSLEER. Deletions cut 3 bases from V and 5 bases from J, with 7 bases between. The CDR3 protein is CASSHRTTGELFF. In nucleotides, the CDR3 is TGCGCCAGCAGCCATCGAACAACCGGGGAGCTGTTTTTT.

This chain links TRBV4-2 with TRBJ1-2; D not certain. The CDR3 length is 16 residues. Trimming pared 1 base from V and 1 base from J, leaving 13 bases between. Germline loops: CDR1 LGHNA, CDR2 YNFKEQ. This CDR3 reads CASSQGHPGGNYGYTF. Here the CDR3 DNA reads TGTGCCAGCAGCCAAGGGCACCCTGGTGGTAACTATGGCTACACCTTC.

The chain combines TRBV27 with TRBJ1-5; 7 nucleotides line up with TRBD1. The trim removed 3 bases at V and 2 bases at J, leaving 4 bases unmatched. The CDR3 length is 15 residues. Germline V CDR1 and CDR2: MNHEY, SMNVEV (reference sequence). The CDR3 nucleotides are TGTGCCAGCAGTTTTTCAGACAGGGGCAATCAGCCCCAGCATTTT. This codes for CASSFSDRGNQPQHF.

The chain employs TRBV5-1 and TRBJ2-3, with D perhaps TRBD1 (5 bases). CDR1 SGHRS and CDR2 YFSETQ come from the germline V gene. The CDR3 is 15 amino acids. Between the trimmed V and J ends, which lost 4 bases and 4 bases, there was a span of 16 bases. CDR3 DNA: TGCGCCAGCAGCGTCCTAGTCAGGGATCCAGATACGCAGTATTTT. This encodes CASSVLVRDPDTQYF.

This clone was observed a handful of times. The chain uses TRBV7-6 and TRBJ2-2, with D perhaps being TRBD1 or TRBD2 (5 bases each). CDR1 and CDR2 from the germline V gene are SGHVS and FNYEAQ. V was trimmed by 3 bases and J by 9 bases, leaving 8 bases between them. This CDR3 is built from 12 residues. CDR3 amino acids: CASSFPGRELFF. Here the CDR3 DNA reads TGTGCCAGCAGCTTTCCGGGGCGGGAGCTGTTTTTT.

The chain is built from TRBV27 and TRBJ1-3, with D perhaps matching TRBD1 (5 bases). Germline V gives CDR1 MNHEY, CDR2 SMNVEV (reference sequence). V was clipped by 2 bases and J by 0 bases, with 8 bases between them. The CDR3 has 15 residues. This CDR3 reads CASSLRGHSGNTIYF. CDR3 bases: TGTGCCAGCAGTTTAAGGGGCCACTCTGGAAACACCATATATTTT.

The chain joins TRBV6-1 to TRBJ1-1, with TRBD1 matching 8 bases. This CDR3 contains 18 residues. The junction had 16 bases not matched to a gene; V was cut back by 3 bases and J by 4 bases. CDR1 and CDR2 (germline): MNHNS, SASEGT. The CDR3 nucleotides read TGTGCCAGCAGTGATTGGGACAGGAACACTGGGAGAGGCACTGAAGCTTTCTTT. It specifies CASSDWDRNTGRGTEAFF.

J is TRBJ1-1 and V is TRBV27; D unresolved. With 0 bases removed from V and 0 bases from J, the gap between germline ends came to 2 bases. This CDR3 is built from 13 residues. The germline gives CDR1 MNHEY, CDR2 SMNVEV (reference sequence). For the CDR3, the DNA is TGTGCCAGCAGTTTATCGGTGAACACTGAAGCTTTCTTT. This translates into CASSLSVNTEAFF.

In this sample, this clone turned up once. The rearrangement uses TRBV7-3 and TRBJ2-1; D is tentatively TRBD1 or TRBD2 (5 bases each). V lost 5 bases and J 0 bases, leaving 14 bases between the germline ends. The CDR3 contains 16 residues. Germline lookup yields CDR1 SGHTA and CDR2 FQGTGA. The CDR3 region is CASSQGPLGSYNEQFF. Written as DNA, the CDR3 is TGTGCCAGCAGCCAGGGACCCCTCGGCTCCTACAATGAGCAGTTCTTC.

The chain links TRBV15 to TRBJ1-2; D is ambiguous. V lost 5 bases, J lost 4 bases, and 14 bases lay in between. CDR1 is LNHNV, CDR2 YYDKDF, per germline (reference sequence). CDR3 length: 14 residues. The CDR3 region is CATSPPYGAYGYTF. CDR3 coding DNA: TGTGCCACCAGCCCGCCGTACGGAGCCTATGGCTACACCTTC.

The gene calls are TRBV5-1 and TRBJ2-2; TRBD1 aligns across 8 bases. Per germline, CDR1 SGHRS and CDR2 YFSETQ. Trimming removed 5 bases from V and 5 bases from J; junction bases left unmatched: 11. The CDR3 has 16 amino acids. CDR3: CASSSPGTGWTGELFF. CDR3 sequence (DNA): TGCGCCAGCAGTTCACCCGGGACAGGTTGGACCGGGGAGCTGTTTTTT.

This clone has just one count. The CDR3 DNA reads as TGCGCCAGCAGCCCGAGACAGGGGGCAGATGAGCAGTTCTTC. Its translation: CASSPRQGADEQFF. The chain employs TRBV4-1 and TRBJ2-1, with 10 bases that match TRBD1. V trimming: 4 bases; J trimming: 8 bases; junction bases outside the gene matches: 5. This CDR3 comprises 14 residues. In germline, CDR1 is MGHRA, CDR2 YSYEKL.

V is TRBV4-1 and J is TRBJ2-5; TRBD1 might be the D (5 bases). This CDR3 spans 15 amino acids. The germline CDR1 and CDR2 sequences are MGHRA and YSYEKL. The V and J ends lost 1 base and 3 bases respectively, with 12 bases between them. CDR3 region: CASSQVQGRKETQYF. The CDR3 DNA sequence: TGCGCCAGCAGCCAAGTGCAGGGAAGGAAAGAGACCCAGTACTTC.

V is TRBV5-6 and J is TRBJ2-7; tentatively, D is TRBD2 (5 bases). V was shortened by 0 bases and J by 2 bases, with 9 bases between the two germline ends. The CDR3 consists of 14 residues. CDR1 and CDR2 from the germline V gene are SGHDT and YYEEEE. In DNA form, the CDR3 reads TGTGCCAGCAGCTTGGGCACACTAGCCTACGAGCAGTACTTC. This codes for CASSLGTLAYEQYF.

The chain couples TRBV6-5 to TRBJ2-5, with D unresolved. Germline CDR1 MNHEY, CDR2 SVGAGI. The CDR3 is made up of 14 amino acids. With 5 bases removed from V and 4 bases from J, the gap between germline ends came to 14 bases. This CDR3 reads CASSTRAPRETQYF. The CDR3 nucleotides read TGTGCCAGCAGTACCCGGGCCCCGAGAGAGACCCAGTACTTC.

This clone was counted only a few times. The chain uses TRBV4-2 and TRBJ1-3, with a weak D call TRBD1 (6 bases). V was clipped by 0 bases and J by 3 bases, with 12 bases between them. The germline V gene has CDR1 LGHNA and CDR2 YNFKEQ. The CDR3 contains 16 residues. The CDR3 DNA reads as TGTGCCAGCAGCCAAGAGTCAGGGGAAGGTGGAAACACCATATATTTT. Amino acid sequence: CASSQESGEGGNTIYF.

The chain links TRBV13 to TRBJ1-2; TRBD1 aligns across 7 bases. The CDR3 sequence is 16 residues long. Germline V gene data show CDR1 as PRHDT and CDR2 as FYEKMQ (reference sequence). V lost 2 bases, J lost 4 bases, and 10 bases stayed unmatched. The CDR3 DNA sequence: TGTGCCAGCAGCTTAATGGAGGGGGCTAAGGTCTATGGCTACACCTTC. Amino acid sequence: CASSLMEGAKVYGYTF.

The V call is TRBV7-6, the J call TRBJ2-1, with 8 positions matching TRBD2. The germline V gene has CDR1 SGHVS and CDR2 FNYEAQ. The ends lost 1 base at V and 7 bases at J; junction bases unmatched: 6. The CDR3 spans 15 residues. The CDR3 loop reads CASSLEREGRNEQFF. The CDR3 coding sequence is TGTGCCAGCAGCTTAGAACGGGAGGGCCGGAATGAGCAGTTCTTC.

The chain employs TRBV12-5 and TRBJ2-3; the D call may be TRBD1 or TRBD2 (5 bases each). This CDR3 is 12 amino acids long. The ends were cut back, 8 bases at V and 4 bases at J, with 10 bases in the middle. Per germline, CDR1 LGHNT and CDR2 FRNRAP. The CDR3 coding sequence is TGTGCTAGTTCATTGGGGGCAGATACGCAGTATTTT. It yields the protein CASSLGADTQYF.